The 15 T cell receptor beta chains given below trace back to one sample, sequenced in a study of shared clonotypes between healthy human individuals. Selected positively for CCR7 and CD45RO-negative, naive CD8 cells excluded terminally differentiated effector memory CD45RA+ cells. Libraries were prepared by immunoSEQ multiplex PCR; TCRdb keeps only in-frame clonotypes and omits some of them. The sample lists roughly 2,000,000 clones, roughly 95% occurring once. Sequenced: naive CD8+ T cells sorted from blood. The receptors stem from a man aged 18 to 29 in good health.

The CDR3 is CASSFGGAPYNEQFF. The DNA of the CDR3 is TGTGCCAGCAGCTTCGGGGGGGCGCCGTACAATGAGCAGTTCTTC. The V and J genes are TRBV5-4 and TRBJ2-1; 8 bases agree with TRBD2. Germline V CDR1 and CDR2: SGHNT, YYREEE (reference sequence). J gave up 4 bases and V 2 bases, and 5 bases lay outside the gene matches. The length of the CDR3 is 15 residues. The full variable domain, completed using reference TRBV5-4 and TRBJ2-1, is ETGVTQSPTHLIKTRGQQVTLRCSSQSGHNTVSWYQQALGQGPQFIFQYYREEENGRGNFPPRFSGLQFPNYSSELNVNALELDDSALYLCASSFGGAPYNEQFFGPGTRLTVL.

The chain carries TRBV4-1 and TRBJ2-4; 7 nucleotides line up with TRBD1. CDR3 length equals 17 residues. Trimming cost V 4 bases and J 3 bases; bases outside gene matches: 12. CDR1 and CDR2 (germline): MGHRA, YSYEKL. The CDR3 loop reads CASSPPDRVKGKNIQYF. CDR3 sequence (DNA): TGCGCCAGCAGCCCTCCCGACAGGGTAAAGGGCAAAAACATTCAGTACTTC.

This rearrangement joins TRBV11-2 to TRBJ2-7, with D tentatively TRBD2 (6 bases). Germline V lookup: CDR1 SGHAT, CDR2 FQNNGV. The CDR3 runs to 14 residues. V dropped 1 base and J dropped 6 bases, with 13 bases sitting between them. CDR3 sequence (DNA): TGTGCCAGCAGCTTAGTAGGAGGGTGGGCCGAGCAGTACTTC. This sequence encodes CASSLVGGWAEQYF.

The rearrangement links TRBV7-9 to TRBJ1-6, with 7 bases that match TRBD1. The length of the CDR3 is 19 residues. Germline V CDR1 and CDR2: SEHNR, FQNEAQ (reference sequence). V gave up 5 bases and J gave up 0 bases; unmatched junction bases: 13. The CDR3 loop reads CASSPRDSGPYSYNSPLHF. The DNA for the CDR3 is TGTGCCAGCAGCCCACGGGACAGCGGTCCCTACTCCTATAATTCACCCCTCCACTTT.

The chain links TRBV6-5 to TRBJ1-1; D not certain. This CDR3 region has 13 residues. CDR1 and CDR2 from the germline V gene are MNHEY and SVGAGI. The ends were cut back, 7 bases at V and 11 bases at J, with 20 bases in the middle. The CDR3 reads CASTSGGPQDAFF. The CDR3 DNA follows: TGTGCCAGCACCTCAGGAGGCCCCCAGGATGCTTTCTTT.

The chain combines TRBV13 with TRBJ2-3; TRBD2 agrees at 8 bases. From germline, CDR1 is PRHDT and CDR2 FYEKMQ (reference sequence). The V gene end was trimmed by 6 bases and the J gene end by 4 bases; junction bases not matched to a gene: 9. The CDR3 has 15 residues. DNA of the CDR3: TGTGCCAGCAGTTCCAGCGGGAGTAGGGCAGATACGCAGTATTTT. Translated, it gives CASSSSGSRADTQYF. Full variable domain (remainder filled in from reference TRBV13 and TRBJ2-3): AAGVIQSPRHLIKEKRETATLKCYPIPRHDTVYWYQQGPGQDPQFLISFYEKMQSDKGSIPDRFSAQQFSDYHSELNMSSLELGDSALYFCASSSSGSRADTQYFGPGTRLTVL.

Concerning this clone: The sample has other DNA sequences that encode this CDR3 too. The V call is TRBV11-2, the J call TRBJ2-7; D tentatively reads TRBD1 or TRBD2 (5 bases each). Trimming stripped 2 bases from V and 4 bases from J, with 9 bases between. This CDR3 is 13 amino acids long. Germline V gene data show CDR1 as SGHAT and CDR2 as FQNNGV. As DNA, the CDR3 is TGTGCCAGCAGCTTACGAGGGGCGTACGAGCAGTACTTC. Translated, it gives CASSLRGAYEQYF.

This chain joins TRBV10-1 and TRBJ1-2, with D uncertain. Germline V gene sequence: CDR1 WNHNN, CDR2 SYGVQD (reference sequence). Deletions cut 10 bases from V and 3 bases from J, with 6 bases between. CDR3 length: 10 residues. CDR3: CAKLDYGYTF. As DNA, the CDR3 is TGCGCCAAACTAGACTATGGCTACACCTTC.

In regard to this clone: Additional DNA sequences in this sample encode the identical CDR3. This chain joins TRBV6-5 and TRBJ1-1; tentative D call: TRBD1 (6 bases). Germline CDR1 MNHEY, CDR2 SVGAGI. V gave up 0 bases and J gave up 8 bases, with 10 bases separating them. The CDR3 runs to 13 residues. The CDR3 coding sequence is TGTGCCAGCAGTTACTCGGCTGGGACAGAAGCTTTCTTT. Translated: CASSYSAGTEAFF.

This clone came up once. The rearrangement joins TRBV28 to TRBJ2-7; D unclear. The V end was cut by 3 bases, the J end by 6 bases, with 12 bases between. The CDR3 contains 13 residues. Germline CDR1 MDHEN, CDR2 SYDVKM. The CDR3, as DNA: TGTGCCAGCAGTTTCATGACCGCCACCGAGCAGTACTTC. Translated, it gives CASSFMTATEQYF. The full variable domain, in which reference TRBV28 and TRBJ2-7 provide the parts outside the CDR3, is DVKVTQSSRYLVKRTGEKVFLECVQDMDHENMFWYRQDPGLGLRLIYFSYDVKMKEKGDIPEGYSVSREKKERFSLILESASTNQTSMYLCASSFMTATEQYFGPGTRLTVT.

The V gene is TRBV5-1, the J gene TRBJ1-3, with D uncertain. The germline CDR1 and CDR2 sequences are SGHRS and YFSETQ. The CDR3 runs 15 residues. V lost 4 bases and J 0 bases, leaving 11 bases between the germline ends. Here the CDR3 DNA reads TGCGCCAGCAGCATCGATTGGGACTCTGGAAACACCATATATTTT. This translates into CASSIDWDSGNTIYF.

This clone was detected only once. The chain combines TRBV10-1 with TRBJ1-6, with D perhaps matching TRBD1 (6 bases). The CDR3 consists of 14 residues. Germline CDR1 reads WNHNN; CDR2 reads SYGVQD (reference sequence). V was shortened by 3 bases and J by 8 bases, with 11 bases between the two germline ends. CDR3 region: CASSDDRTDSPLHF. CDR3 DNA: TGCGCCAGCAGTGACGACAGGACTGATTCACCCCTCCACTTT.

The chain links TRBV6-5 to TRBJ2-1; D may be TRBD2 (6 bases). The germline V and J ends were trimmed by 6 bases and 9 bases, with 18 bases remaining between them. The V gene's germline CDR1 is MNHEY and CDR2 SVGAGI. The CDR3 has 14 amino acids. In nucleotides, the CDR3 is TGTGCCAGCAGCCGACGGGACTGGGACTCTGAGCAGTTCTTC. Translated: CASSRRDWDSEQFF.

This chain joins TRBV6-5 and TRBJ2-5; TRBD1 matches at 9 bases. Germline V gene sequence: CDR1 MNHEY, CDR2 SVGAGI. This CDR3 region has 15 residues. V gave up 5 bases and J gave up 0 bases; unmatched junction bases: 4. CDR3 amino acids: CASSRTGADQETQYF. CDR3 sequence (DNA): TGTGCCAGCAGTCGGACAGGGGCAGACCAAGAGACCCAGTACTTC.

The V gene is TRBV5-6, the J gene TRBJ2-7; TRBD1 aligns across 7 bases. The CDR3 sequence is 14 residues long. The J segment lost 3 bases and the V segment lost 1 base, leaving 4 bases of the junction unmatched. Germline-derived CDR1 and CDR2 are SGHDT and YYEEEE. In DNA form, the CDR3 reads TGTGCCAGCAGCTTGACAGGGGAATTCTACGAGCAGTACTTC. Its protein product is CASSLTGEFYEQYF.